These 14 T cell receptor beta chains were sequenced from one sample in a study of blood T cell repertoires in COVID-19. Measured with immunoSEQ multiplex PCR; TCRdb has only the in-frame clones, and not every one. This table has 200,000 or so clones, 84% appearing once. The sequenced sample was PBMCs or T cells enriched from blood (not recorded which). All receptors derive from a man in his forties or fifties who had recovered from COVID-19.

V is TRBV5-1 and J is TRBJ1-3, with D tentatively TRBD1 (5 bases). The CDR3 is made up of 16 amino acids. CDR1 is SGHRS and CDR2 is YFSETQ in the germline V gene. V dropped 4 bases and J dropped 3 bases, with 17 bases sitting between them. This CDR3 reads CASSPPDSVRGNTIYF. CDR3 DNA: TGCGCCAGCAGCCCCCCCGACAGTGTACGTGGAAACACCATATATTTT.

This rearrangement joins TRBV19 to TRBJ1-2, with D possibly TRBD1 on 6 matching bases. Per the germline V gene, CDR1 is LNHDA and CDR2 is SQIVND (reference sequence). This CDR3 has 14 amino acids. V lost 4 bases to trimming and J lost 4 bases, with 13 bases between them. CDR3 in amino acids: CASSKTGRSYGYTF. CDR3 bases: TGTGCCAGTAGTAAGACAGGTCGGAGCTATGGCTACACCTTC.

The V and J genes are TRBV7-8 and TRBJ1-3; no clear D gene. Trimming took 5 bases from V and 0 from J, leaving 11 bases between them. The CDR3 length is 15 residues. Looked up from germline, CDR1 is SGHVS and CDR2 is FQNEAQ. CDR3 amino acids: CASSAHSGSGNTIYF. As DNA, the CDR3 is TGTGCCAGCAGCGCACATAGCGGCTCTGGAAACACCATATATTTT.

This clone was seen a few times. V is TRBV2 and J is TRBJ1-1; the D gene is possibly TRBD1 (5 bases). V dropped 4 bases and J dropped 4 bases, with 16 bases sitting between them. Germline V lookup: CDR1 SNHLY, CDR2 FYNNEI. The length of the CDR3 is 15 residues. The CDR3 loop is CASSVSRQGGTEAFF. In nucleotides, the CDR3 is TGTGCCAGCAGTGTGAGTCGGCAGGGAGGCACTGAAGCTTTCTTT. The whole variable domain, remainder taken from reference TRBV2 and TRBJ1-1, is EPEVTQTPSHQVTQMGQEVILRCVPISNHLYFYWYRQILGQKVEFLVSFYNNEISEKSEIFDDQFSVERPDGSNFTLKIRSTKLEDSAMYFCASSVSRQGGTEAFFGQGTRLTVV.

CDR3 sequence reads: CASSAGTGEVGGYTF. For the CDR3, the DNA is TGTGCCAGCAGCGCCGGGACAGGGGAAGTCGGTGGCTACACCTTC. This chain joins TRBV5-4 and TRBJ1-2; TRBD1 aligns across 10 bases. Germline values: CDR1 SGHNT, CDR2 YYREEE (reference sequence). The CDR3 spans 15 residues. Trimming took 4 bases from V and 7 from J; bases not matched to a gene: 10. Based on the CDR3 plus reference TRBV5-4 and TRBJ1-2, the full variable domain is ETGVTQSPTHLIKTRGQQVTLRCSSQSGHNTVSWYQQALGQGPQFIFQYYREEENGRGNFPPRFSGLQFPNYSSELNVNALELDDSALYLCASSAGTGEVGGYTFGSGTRLTVV.

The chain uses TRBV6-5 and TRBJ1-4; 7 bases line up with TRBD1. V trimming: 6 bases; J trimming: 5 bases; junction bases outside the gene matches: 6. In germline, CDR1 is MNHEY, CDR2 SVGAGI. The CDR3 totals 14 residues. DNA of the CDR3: TGTGCCAGCAGCCAGGACAGGATAAATGAAAAACTGTTTTTT. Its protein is CASSQDRINEKLFF.

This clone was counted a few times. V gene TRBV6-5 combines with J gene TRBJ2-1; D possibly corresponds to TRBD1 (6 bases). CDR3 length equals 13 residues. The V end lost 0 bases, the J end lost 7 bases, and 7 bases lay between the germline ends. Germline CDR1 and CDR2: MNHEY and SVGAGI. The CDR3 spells CASSYSGANEQFF. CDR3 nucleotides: TGTGCCAGCAGTTACTCGGGGGCAAATGAGCAGTTCTTC.

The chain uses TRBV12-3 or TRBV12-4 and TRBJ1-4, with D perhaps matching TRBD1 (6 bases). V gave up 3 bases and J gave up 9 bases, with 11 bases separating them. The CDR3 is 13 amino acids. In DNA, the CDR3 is TGTGCCAGCAGTTTGGGGGCTGGGCAAAAACTGTTTTTT. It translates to CASSLGAGQKLFF.

The CDR3 DNA reads TGTGCCAGCACAGGAAACGGACACCTCACCTACGAGCAGTACTTC. Its translation: CASTGNGHLTYEQYF. The gene calls are TRBV6-5 and TRBJ2-7; maybe TRBD1 (5 bases). Trimming took off 7 bases at V and 2 bases at J, with 18 bases between the two ends. The CDR3 length is 15 residues. Per germline, CDR1 MNHEY and CDR2 SVGAGI.

This CDR3 reads CASSFSASGTLQQYF. For the CDR3, the DNA is TGCGCCAGCAGCTTTAGTGCAAGCGGAACCTTGCAGCAGTACTTC. V is TRBV5-1 and J is TRBJ2-7, with D possibly matching TRBD2 (5 bases). This CDR3 region has 15 residues. Germline-derived CDR1 and CDR2 are SGHRS and YFSETQ. V dropped 2 bases and J dropped 8 bases, with 20 bases sitting between them.

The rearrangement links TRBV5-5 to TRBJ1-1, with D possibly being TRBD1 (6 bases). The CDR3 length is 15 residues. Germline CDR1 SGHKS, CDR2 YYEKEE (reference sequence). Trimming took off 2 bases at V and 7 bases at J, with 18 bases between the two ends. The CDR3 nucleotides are TGTGCCAGCAGCTTCAGTTTTGGGGGGGCCCGTGAAGCTTTCTTT. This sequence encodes CASSFSFGGAREAFF.

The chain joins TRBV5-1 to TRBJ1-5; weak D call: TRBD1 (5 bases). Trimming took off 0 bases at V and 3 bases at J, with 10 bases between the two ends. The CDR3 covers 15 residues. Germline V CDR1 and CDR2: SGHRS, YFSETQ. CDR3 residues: CASSLETGFNQPQHF. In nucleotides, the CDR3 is TGCGCCAGCAGCTTGGAAACAGGTTTCAATCAGCCCCAGCATTTT.

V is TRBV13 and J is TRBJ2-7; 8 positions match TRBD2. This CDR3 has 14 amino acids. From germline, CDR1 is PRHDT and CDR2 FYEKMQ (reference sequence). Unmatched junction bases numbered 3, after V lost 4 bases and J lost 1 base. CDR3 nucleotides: TGTGCCAGCAGCTCCACTAGCGGATCCTACGAGCAGTACTTC. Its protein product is CASSSTSGSYEQYF.

The CDR3, as DNA: TGTGCCAGCAGCCATGCATCCCGAACGACAGGGCGGCCCTACGAGCAGTACTTC. Residues: CASSHASRTTGRPYEQYF. The chain joins TRBV3-1 (or the pseudogene TRBV3-2) to TRBJ2-7, with 7 bases lining up with TRBD1. The CDR3 spans 18 residues. V gave up 3 bases and J gave up 2 bases; unmatched junction bases: 16. The V gene's germline CDR1 is LGHDT and CDR2 YNNKEL (reference sequence).